This is a list of T cell receptor beta chains from one sample in a study of cytomegalovirus exposure and HLA in healthy donors. Clones were sequenced by immunoSEQ multiplex PCR, and TCRdb holds only the in-frame ones, with some missing. The data show roughly 150,000 clones, about 80% seen once. Sequenced material: PBMCs. Every receptor here comes from a man younger than 35 in good health and CMV-seropositive. Each CDR3 is given with its conserved first and last residue. The order of the fields is CDR3 DNA, CDR3 protein, clone size, V gene, D gene, J gene. A D gene is named only where the DNA matches it firmly. Rows give clone size only sometimes, using once, few, many, or a class for an expanded clone.

DNA: TGTGCCAGTAGTATCACCGGGTCAAACTATGGCTACACCTTC
CDR3: CASSITGSNYGYTF
size: NA
V: TRBV19
D: NA
J: TRBJ1-2

DNA: TGTGCCAGCAGCTTCCGGGACAGGGGGCTGATTGGCGATGAGCAGTTCTTC
CDR3: CASSFRDRGLIGDEQFF
size: once
V: TRBV7-8
D: TRBD1
J: TRBJ2-1

DNA: TGTGCCAGCAGTCTGGGCCAACTGAACACTGAAGCTTTCTTT
CDR3: CASSLGQLNTEAFF
size: NA
V: TRBV6-6
D: NA
J: TRBJ1-1

DNA: TGCGCCAGCAGCACCAGCGGGGCTAGTGGGGGGGCTGACAATGAGCAGTTCTTC
CDR3: CASSTSGASGGADNEQFF
size: NA
V: TRBV5-1
D: NA
J: TRBJ2-1

DNA: TGTGCCAGCAGCGGACAGGGGGCCGGTGGCTACACCTTC
CDR3: CASSGQGAGGYTF
size: NA
V: TRBV2
D: TRBD1
J: TRBJ1-2

DNA: TGTGCCAGCAGTCTGGCGCGGGGGTACCCGAACACCGGGGAGCTGTTTTTT
CDR3: CASSLARGYPNTGELFF
size: NA
V: TRBV2
D: TRBD2
J: TRBJ2-2

DNA: TGTGCCAGCAGCTTAGTGAGGGACAGAACCTACGAGCAGTACTTC
CDR3: CASSLVRDRTYEQYF
size: NA
V: TRBV7-2
D: TRBD1
J: TRBJ2-7

DNA: TGTGCCATCAGTACTAGTGGGGGACTAAAGTTAAATGAGCAGTTCTTC
CDR3: CAISTSGGLKLNEQFF
size: once
V: TRBV10-3
D: TRBD2
J: TRBJ2-1

DNA: TGTGCCAGCAGCCTCTTAGCGGGCGAGCAGTACTTC
CDR3: CASSLLAGEQYF
size: once
V: TRBV5-6
D: TRBD2
J: TRBJ2-7

DNA: TGTGCCAGCAGCCCTGAACCGGGACTAGCGGTCCTATGGGCCTACGAGCAGTACTTC
CDR3: CASSPEPGLAVLWAYEQYF
size: NA
V: TRBV5-8
D: TRBD2
J: TRBJ2-7

DNA: TGTGCCAGCAGCTTAGAGGCGCTACAGGGGGGGAGGGAGACCCAGTACTTC
CDR3: CASSLEALQGGRETQYF
size: NA
V: TRBV11-2
D: NA
J: TRBJ2-5

DNA: TGTGCCAGCAGTGATAGAGCCTACGAGCAGTACTTC
CDR3: CASSDRAYEQYF
size: NA
V: TRBV2
D: NA
J: TRBJ2-7

DNA: TGTGCCATCAGTGACGGGGGGCCGCTCTCTGGAAACACCATATATTTT
CDR3: CAISDGGPLSGNTIYF
size: NA
V: TRBV10-3
D: NA
J: TRBJ1-3

DNA: TGTGCCAGTAGTATAGTCGGGAGCTACGAGCAGTACTTC
CDR3: CASSIVGSYEQYF
size: NA
V: TRBV19
D: NA
J: TRBJ2-7

DNA: TGTGCCAGCCTCTTCGCCGGGGACAGGGGGCGAGACGAAGCTTTCTTT
CDR3: CASLFAGDRGRDEAFF
size: NA
V: TRBV5-6
D: TRBD1
J: TRBJ1-1

DNA: TGTGCCAGCAGCTTAGGTGGTTGGCTAGTGGGGGGGCAAAACTACGAGCAGTACTTC
CDR3: CASSLGGWLVGGQNYEQYF
size: NA
V: TRBV7-8
D: NA
J: TRBJ2-7

DNA: TGTGCCAGCAGCCTAAGCGATATGGGTATATACGAGCAGTACTTC
CDR3: CASSLSDMGIYEQYF
size: NA
V: TRBV7-2
D: NA
J: TRBJ2-7

DNA: TGTGCCAGCAGTGAGGTCTCAGGCAACACCGGGGAGCTGTTTTTT
CDR3: CASSEVSGNTGELFF
size: NA
V: TRBV2
D: NA
J: TRBJ2-2

DNA: TGCGCCAGCAGCCAAGGATGGGGCGATCAGCCCCAGCATTTT
CDR3: CASSQGWGDQPQHF
size: NA
V: TRBV4-1
D: NA
J: TRBJ1-5

DNA: TGTGCCAGCAGCCAACTGGGGGGCTACGAGCAGTACTTC
CDR3: CASSQLGGYEQYF
size: NA
V: TRBV14
D: NA
J: TRBJ2-7

DNA: TGTGCCAGCAGCTTTTCGGCGGGTAGTGGGGGCTACACCTTC
CDR3: CASSFSAGSGGYTF
size: NA
V: TRBV5-4
D: NA
J: TRBJ1-2

DNA: TGTGCCAGCAGCCCTCCCGACAGAGCCTACGAGCAGTACTTC
CDR3: CASSPPDRAYEQYF
size: NA
V: TRBV7-9
D: NA
J: TRBJ2-7

DNA: TGTGCCAGCAGTGATTCCCCGCGCTCCTACGAGCAGTACTTC
CDR3: CASSDSPRSYEQYF
size: NA
V: TRBV6-1
D: NA
J: TRBJ2-7

DNA: TGTGCCAGCAAGGAGGCAGGGTCGGGAGGGACTGAAGCTTTCTTT
CDR3: CASKEAGSGGTEAFF
size: NA
V: TRBV2
D: NA
J: TRBJ1-1

DNA: TGCAGCGTCTCCGGGACAGGAGGGAAAGAGACCCAGTACTTC
CDR3: CSVSGTGGKETQYF
size: NA
V: TRBV29-1
D: TRBD1
J: TRBJ2-5

DNA: TGCGCCAGCAGTCGACATAGCAATCAGCCCCAGCATTTT
CDR3: CASSRHSNQPQHF
size: few
V: TRBV23-1
D: NA
J: TRBJ1-5

DNA: TGCGCCAGCAGGAGCGACAGGTTTCGTGAAAAACTGTTTTTT
CDR3: CASRSDRFREKLFF
size: NA
V: TRBV5-1
D: NA
J: TRBJ1-4

DNA: TGCGCCAGCAGCTTGGCTACTAGCGGGAGGATCTATCAAGAGACCCAGTACTTC
CDR3: CASSLATSGRIYQETQYF
size: NA
V: TRBV5-1
D: TRBD2
J: TRBJ2-5

DNA: TGTGCCAGTAGTATGGCGGGAGGGACAGATACGCAGTATTTT
CDR3: CASSMAGGTDTQYF
size: few
V: TRBV19
D: TRBD2
J: TRBJ2-3

DNA: TGTGCCAGCAGTGAAATCTTGACACCCTACGAGCAGTACTTC
CDR3: CASSEILTPYEQYF
size: NA
V: TRBV6-1
D: NA
J: TRBJ2-7

DNA: TGTGCCAGCAGCCCAGGCGGGGCCGGGCAGTACTTC
CDR3: CASSPGGAGQYF
size: NA
V: TRBV7-9
D: NA
J: TRBJ2-7

DNA: TGTGCCAGCAGCTTAGATGGCCGGAGGGGATATGGCTACACCTTC
CDR3: CASSLDGRRGYGYTF
size: NA
V: TRBV7-2
D: NA
J: TRBJ1-2

DNA: TGTGCCAGCAGCCCCCGAGGGTGGGGGGGCGTGAACACTGAAGCTTTCTTT
CDR3: CASSPRGWGGVNTEAFF
size: NA
V: TRBV9
D: NA
J: TRBJ1-1